The sequence of this T cell receptor beta chain was determined in a study of vaccination effects on CD4 cells after COVID-19. As regards this clone: The antigen remains unidentified.

Profiling relied on immunoSEQ multiplex PCR, and the TCRdb table lists in-frame clones only, not all of them. The repertoire holds roughly 34,000 clones, with about 73% as singletons. Findings of the study overall: Long after vaccination, the clones induced by infection and by vaccine shrank markedly in size.

The CDR3 runs 14 residues. Between the trimmed V and J ends, which lost 8 bases and 2 bases, there was a span of 13 bases. Germline-derived CDR1 and CDR2 are LNHDA and SQIVND (reference sequence). Isolation of CD4+ T cells took place after nine to ten days of culture. Among the vaccine recipients, none had a prior SARS-CoV-2 infection, and nucleocapsid antibodies were negative. Cells had half their medium changed to IL-2 medium on days 3 and 7. The sequence derives from a human donor who received a COVID-19 vaccine. Sequencing was performed on CD4+ T cells from PBMCs cultured without peptide, taken before COVID-19 vaccination. The chain combines TRBV19 with TRBJ2-1, with a weak D call TRBD2 (6 bases). CDR3 DNA: TGTGCCAGTCGTGCGGGAACCACCTACAATGAGCAGTTCTTC. The encoded protein is CASRAGTTYNEQFF. Using reference TRBV19 and TRBJ2-1 for the parts outside the CDR3, the full variable domain is DGGITQSPKYLFRKEGQNVTLSCEQNLNHDAMYWYRQDPGQGLRLIYYSQIVNDFQKGDIAEGYSVSREKKESFPLTVTSAQKNPTAFYLCASRAGTTYNEQFFGPGTRLTVL.